This entry lists 5 T cell receptor beta chains sequenced from one sample in a study of PD-L1 blockade in urothelial cancer. The method was immunoSEQ multiplex PCR; TCRdb's version includes in-frame clones alone and lacks a portion of them. The table includes 70,000 to 90,000 clones, 82% detected once. The sample consisted of PBMCs, taken around atezolizumab (anti-PD-L1) treatment. These receptors were taken from a man in his 70s with urothelial cancer.

This clone was seen a single time. V gene TRBV7-2 combines with J gene TRBJ2-1, with 11 bases identical to TRBD1. CDR1 is SGHTA, CDR2 FQGNSA, per germline. V lost 5 bases, J lost 13 bases, and 13 bases stayed unmatched. The CDR3 length is 15 residues. CDR3 bases: TGTGCCAGCAGCCAATATGCTGGACAGGGGGCCATACAGTTCTTC. Residues: CASSQYAGQGAIQFF.

The V gene is TRBV13, the J gene TRBJ1-5; unclear D gene. Germline CDR1 PRHDT, CDR2 FYEKMQ (reference sequence). CDR3 length equals 12 residues. Trimming removed 8 bases at V and 2 bases at J, with 7 bases between. The CDR3 DNA sequence: TGTGCCAGCGCGGCGGGCAATCAGCCCCAGCATTTT. This translates into CASAAGNQPQHF.

DNA for the CDR3: TGTGCCAGCAGTACCCGGGAGGGCAATGAGCAGTTCTTC. Residues: CASSTREGNEQFF. The chain is built from TRBV6-5 and TRBJ2-1; 8 positions agree with TRBD2. The CDR3 runs 13 residues. V was clipped by 5 bases and J by 6 bases; unmatched bases: 3. The germline V gene encodes CDR1 MNHEY and CDR2 SVGAGI.

This clone was counted a few times. The rearrangement uses TRBV6-5 and TRBJ1-2; 9 bases fit TRBD1. The V gene's germline CDR1 is MNHEY and CDR2 SVGAGI. J gave up 8 bases and V 7 bases, and 11 bases lay outside the gene matches. The CDR3 runs 14 residues. Written as DNA, the CDR3 is TGTGCCAGCACTCACCGGGACAGGGTAACCGGCTACACCTTC. Translation gives CASTHRDRVTGYTF.

Only one count was recorded for this clone. This chain links TRBV11-2 with TRBJ2-1; 7 nucleotides match TRBD2. The trim removed 4 bases at V and 5 bases at J, leaving 5 bases unmatched. CDR1 SGHAT and CDR2 FQNNGV come from the germline V gene. The CDR3 is made up of 14 amino acids. The CDR3, as DNA: TGTGCCAGCAGCTCTCGGGACTACAACAATGAGCAGTTCTTC. Translating it yields CASSSRDYNNEQFF.